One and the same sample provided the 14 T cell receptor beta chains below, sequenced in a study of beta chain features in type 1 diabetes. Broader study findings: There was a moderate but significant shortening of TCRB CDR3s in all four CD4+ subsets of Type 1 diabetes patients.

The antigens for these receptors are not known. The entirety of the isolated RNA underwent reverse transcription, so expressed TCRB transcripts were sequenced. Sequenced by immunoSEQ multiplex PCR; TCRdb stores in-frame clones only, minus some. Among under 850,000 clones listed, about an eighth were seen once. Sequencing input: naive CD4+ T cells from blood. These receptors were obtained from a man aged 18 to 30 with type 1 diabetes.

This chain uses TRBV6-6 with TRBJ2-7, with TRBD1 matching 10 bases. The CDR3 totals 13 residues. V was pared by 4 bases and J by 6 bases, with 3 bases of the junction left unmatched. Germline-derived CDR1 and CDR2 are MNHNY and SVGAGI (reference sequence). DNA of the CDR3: TGTGCCAGCAGTTCGACAGGGGGCGGCGAGCAGTACTTC. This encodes CASSSTGGGEQYF.

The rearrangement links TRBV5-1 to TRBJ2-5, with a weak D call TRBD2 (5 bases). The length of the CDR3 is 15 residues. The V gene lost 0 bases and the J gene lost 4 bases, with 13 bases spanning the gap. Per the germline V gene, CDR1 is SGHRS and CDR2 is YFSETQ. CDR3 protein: CASSLAEGLSETQYF. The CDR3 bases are TGCGCCAGCAGCTTGGCCGAAGGACTCTCAGAGACCCAGTACTTC.

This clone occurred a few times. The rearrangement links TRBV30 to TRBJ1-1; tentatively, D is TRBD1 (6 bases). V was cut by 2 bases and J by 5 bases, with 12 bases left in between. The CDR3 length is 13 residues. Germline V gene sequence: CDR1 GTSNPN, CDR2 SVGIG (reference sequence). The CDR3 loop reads CAWSTGFYTEAFF. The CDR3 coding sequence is TGTGCCTGGAGTACAGGGTTTTATACTGAAGCTTTCTTT.

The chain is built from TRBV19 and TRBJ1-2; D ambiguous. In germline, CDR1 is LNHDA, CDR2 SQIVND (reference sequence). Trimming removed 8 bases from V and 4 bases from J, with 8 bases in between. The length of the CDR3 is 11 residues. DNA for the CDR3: TGTGCCAGTTCCGGGTTCTATGGCTACACCTTC. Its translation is CASSGFYGYTF.

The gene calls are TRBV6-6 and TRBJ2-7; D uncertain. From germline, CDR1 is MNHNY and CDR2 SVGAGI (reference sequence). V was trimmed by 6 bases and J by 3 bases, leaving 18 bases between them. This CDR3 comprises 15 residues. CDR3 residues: CASRSNDRVYYEQYF. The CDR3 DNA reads TGTGCCAGCAGGTCAAACGATAGGGTCTACTACGAGCAGTACTTC.

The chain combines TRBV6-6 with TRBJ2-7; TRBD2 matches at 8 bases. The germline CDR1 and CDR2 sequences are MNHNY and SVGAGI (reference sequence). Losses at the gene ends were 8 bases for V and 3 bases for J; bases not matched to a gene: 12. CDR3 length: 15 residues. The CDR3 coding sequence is TGTGCCAGCCGGAAAAGCGGGACTAGATTCTACGAGCAGTACTTC. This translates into CASRKSGTRFYEQYF.

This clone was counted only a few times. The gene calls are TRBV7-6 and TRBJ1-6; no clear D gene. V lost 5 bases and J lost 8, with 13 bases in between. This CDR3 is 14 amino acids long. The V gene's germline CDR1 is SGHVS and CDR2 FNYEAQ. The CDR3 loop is CASSETREDSPLHF. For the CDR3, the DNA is TGTGCCAGCAGCGAAACACGGGAAGATTCACCCCTCCACTTT.

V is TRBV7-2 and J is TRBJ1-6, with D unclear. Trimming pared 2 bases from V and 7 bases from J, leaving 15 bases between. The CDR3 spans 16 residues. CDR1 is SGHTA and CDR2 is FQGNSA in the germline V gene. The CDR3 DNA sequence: TGTGCCAGCAGCTTAAGCGGTACAGTTTTCAATTCACCCCTCCACTTT. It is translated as CASSLSGTVFNSPLHF. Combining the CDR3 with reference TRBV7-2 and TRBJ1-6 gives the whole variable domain GAGVSQSPSNKVTEKGKDVELRCDPISGHTALYWYRQSLGQGLEFLIYFQGNSAPDKSGLPSDRFSAERTGGSVSTLTIQRTQQEDSAVYLCASSLSGTVFNSPLHFGNGTRLTVT.

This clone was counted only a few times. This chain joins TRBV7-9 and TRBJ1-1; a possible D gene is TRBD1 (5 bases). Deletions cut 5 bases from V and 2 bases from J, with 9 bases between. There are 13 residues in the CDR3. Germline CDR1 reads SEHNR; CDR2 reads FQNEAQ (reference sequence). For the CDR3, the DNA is TGTGCCAGCAGCAAGGGACCAAACACTGAAGCTTTCTTT. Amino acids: CASSKGPNTEAFF.

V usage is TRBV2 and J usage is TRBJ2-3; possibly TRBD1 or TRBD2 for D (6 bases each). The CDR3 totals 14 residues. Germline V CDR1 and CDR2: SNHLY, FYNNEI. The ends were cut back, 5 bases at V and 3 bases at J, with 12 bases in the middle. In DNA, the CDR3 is TGTGCCAGCAGTCTGGGGGGCCCTACAGATACGCAGTATTTT. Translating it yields CASSLGGPTDTQYF.

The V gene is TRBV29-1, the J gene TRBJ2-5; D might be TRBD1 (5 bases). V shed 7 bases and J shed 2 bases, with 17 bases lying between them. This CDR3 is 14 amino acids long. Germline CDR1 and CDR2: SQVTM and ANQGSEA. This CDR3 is CSATKSGIQETQYF. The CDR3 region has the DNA TGCAGCGCGACGAAGTCAGGGATACAAGAGACCCAGTACTTC.

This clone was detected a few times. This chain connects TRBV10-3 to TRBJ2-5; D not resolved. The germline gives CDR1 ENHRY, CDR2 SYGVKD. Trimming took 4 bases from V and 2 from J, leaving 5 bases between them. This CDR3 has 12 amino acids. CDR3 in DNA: TGTGCCATCAGTGGGCAGCAAGAGACCCAGTACTTC. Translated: CAISGQQETQYF.

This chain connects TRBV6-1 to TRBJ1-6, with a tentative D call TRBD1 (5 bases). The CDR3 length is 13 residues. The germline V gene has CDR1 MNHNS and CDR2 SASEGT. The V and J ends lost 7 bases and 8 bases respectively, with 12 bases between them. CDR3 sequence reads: CASTIGVDSPLHF. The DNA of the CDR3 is TGTGCCAGCACCATAGGGGTTGATTCACCCCTCCACTTT.

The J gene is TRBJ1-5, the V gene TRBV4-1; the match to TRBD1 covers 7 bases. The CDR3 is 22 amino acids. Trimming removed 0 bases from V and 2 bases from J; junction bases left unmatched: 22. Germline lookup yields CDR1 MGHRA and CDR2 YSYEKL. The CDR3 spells CASSQDLALVTGAGKGNQPQHF. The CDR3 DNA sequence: TGCGCCAGCAGCCAAGATCTGGCCCTGGTTACAGGGGCAGGCAAAGGCAATCAGCCCCAGCATTTT.